This entry is about one TCR beta chain. Repertoires were generated with immunoSEQ multiplex PCR, while TCRdb's copy carries only in-frame clones and drops some. The sample lists 110,000 to 150,000 clones, around 90% seen once, with less than 5.5% in the top ten. The CDR3 runs to 13 residues. Germline CDR1 SQVTM, CDR2 ANQGSEA. The ends lost 6 bases at V and 3 bases at J; junction bases unmatched: 4. This record comes from a study of control samples from healthy donors and cancer patients. The sequence was obtained from a man under 40 in good health. Input material: blood. The chain combines TRBV29-1 with TRBJ1-1, with TRBD1 matching over 10 bases. CDR3 region: CSVGTGVYTEAFF. The CDR3 DNA sequence: TGCAGCGTCGGGACAGGGGTTTACACTGAAGCTTTCTTT.